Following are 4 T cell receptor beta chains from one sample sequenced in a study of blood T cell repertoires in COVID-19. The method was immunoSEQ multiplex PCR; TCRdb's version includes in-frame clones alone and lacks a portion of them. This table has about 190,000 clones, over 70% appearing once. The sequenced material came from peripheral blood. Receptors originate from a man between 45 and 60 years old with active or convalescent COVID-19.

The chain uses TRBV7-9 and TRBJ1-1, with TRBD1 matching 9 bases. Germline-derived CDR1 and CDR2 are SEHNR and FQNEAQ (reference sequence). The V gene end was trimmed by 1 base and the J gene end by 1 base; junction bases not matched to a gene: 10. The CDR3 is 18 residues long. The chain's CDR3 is CASSLDSGTGITNTEAFF. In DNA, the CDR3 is TGTGCCAGCAGCTTAGATAGTGGGACAGGGATCACGAACACTGAAGCTTTCTTT. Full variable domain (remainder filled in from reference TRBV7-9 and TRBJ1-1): DTGVSQNPRHKITKRGQNVTFRCDPISEHNRLYWYRQTLGQGPEFLTYFQNEAQLEKSRLLSDRFSAERPKGSFSTLEIQRTEQGDSAMYLCASSLDSGTGITNTEAFFGQGTRLTVV.

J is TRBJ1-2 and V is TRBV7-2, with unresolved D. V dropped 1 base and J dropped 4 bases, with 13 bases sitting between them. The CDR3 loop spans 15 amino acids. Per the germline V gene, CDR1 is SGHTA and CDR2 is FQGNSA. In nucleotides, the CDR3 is TGTGCCAGCAGCTTAGGACTTCCGGGAGTCTATGGCTACACCTTC. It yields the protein CASSLGLPGVYGYTF.

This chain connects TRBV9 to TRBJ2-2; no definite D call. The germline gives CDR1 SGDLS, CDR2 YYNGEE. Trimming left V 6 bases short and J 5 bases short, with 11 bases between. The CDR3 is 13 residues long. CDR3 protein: CASTLIDTGELFF. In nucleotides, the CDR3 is TGTGCCAGCACCTTGATAGATACCGGGGAGCTGTTTTTT.

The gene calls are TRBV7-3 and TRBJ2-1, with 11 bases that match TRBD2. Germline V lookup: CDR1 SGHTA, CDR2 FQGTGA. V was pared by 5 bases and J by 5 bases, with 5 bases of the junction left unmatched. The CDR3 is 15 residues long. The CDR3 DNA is TGTGCCAGCAGCAAGACTAGCGGGAATGACAATGAGCAGTTCTTC. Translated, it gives CASSKTSGNDNEQFF.